This entry lists 23 T cell receptor beta chains sequenced from one sample in a study of blood T cell repertoires in COVID-19. The assay was immunoSEQ multiplex PCR, and TCRdb's table has in-frame clones only and misses some. The table has about 200,000 clones, 70% to 90% seen once. Material for sequencing was peripheral blood. Receptor source: a man aged 60-69 years with active or convalescent COVID-19.

This clone was recorded a few times. The chain uses TRBV19 and TRBJ1-1; D may be TRBD1 (5 bases). With 4 bases removed from V and 2 bases from J, the gap between germline ends came to 11 bases. The V gene's germline CDR1 is LNHDA and CDR2 SQIVND (reference sequence). The CDR3 has 14 residues. CDR3 in amino acids: CASSTRQINTEAFF. CDR3 coding DNA: TGTGCCAGTAGTACCCGACAGATAAACACTGAAGCTTTCTTT.

J is TRBJ2-3 and V is TRBV7-2; 12 bases line up with TRBD2. The CDR3 extends over 14 amino acids. The trim removed 4 bases at V and 11 bases at J, leaving 7 bases unmatched. Germline-derived CDR1 and CDR2 are SGHTA and FQGNSA. The CDR3 loop is CASSYRTSGEGQYF. CDR3 DNA: TGTGCCAGCAGCTACCGGACTAGCGGGGAGGGGCAGTATTTT.

V and J are TRBV5-1 and TRBJ1-1, with 8 bases lining up with TRBD1. The CDR3 runs to 15 residues. CDR1 SGHRS and CDR2 YFSETQ come from the germline V gene. Trimming took 0 bases from V and 7 from J; bases not matched to a gene: 8. CDR3 region: CASSLEPQGAYEAFF. The CDR3 nucleotides read TGCGCCAGCAGCTTGGAGCCCCAGGGGGCTTATGAAGCTTTCTTT.

The CDR3 DNA is TGTGCCAGCAGCTTAACTAGCATGGAGACCCAGTACTTC. Protein: CASSLTSMETQYF. The chain uses TRBV7-3 and TRBJ2-5; no definite D call. Looked up from germline, CDR1 is SGHTA and CDR2 is FQGTGA. This CDR3 contains 13 residues. Between the trimmed V and J ends, which lost 0 bases and 5 bases, there was a span of 7 bases.

The J gene is TRBJ1-4, the V gene TRBV28; a possible D gene is TRBD1 (5 bases). Germline V gene sequence: CDR1 MDHEN, CDR2 SYDVKM. V lost 8 bases and J lost 6, with 13 bases in between. This CDR3 contains 13 residues. The CDR3 DNA follows: TGTGCCAGCTGGGGGGTAGGGGATGAAAAACTGTTTTTT. Its translation is CASWGVGDEKLFF. Full variable domain (missing parts from reference TRBV28 and TRBJ1-4): DVKVTQSSRYLVKRTGEKVFLECVQDMDHENMFWYRQDPGLGLRLIYFSYDVKMKEKGDIPEGYSVSREKKERFSLILESASTNQTSMYLCASWGVGDEKLFFGSGTQLSVL.

V and J are TRBV7-8 and TRBJ2-7; 9 positions match TRBD1. The germline V gene has CDR1 SGHVS and CDR2 FQNEAQ. The CDR3 sequence is 15 residues long. The ends lost 5 bases at V and 0 bases at J; junction bases unmatched: 5. The CDR3, as DNA: TGTGCCAGCAGCCTGGGGACAGGGAGCTCCTACGAGCAGTACTTC. The encoded protein is CASSLGTGSSYEQYF.

The chain has TRBV4-2 and TRBJ2-5; 7 positions agree with TRBD2. From germline, CDR1 is LGHNA and CDR2 YNFKEQ. The CDR3 extends over 17 amino acids. The V and J ends lost 0 bases and 5 bases, in that order; junction bases with no gene match: 12. This CDR3 reads CASSQEGGGGISETQYF. In nucleotides, the CDR3 is TGTGCCAGCAGCCAAGAGGGAGGCGGGGGAATTTCGGAGACCCAGTACTTC.

In its sample, this clone was seen many times. The chain carries TRBV19 and TRBJ1-1; TRBD1 agrees at 9 bases. The CDR3 spans 19 residues. Germline V gives CDR1 LNHDA, CDR2 SQIVND (reference sequence). The V and J ends lost 1 base and 5 bases, in that order; junction bases with no gene match: 17. The CDR3 DNA reads as TGTGCCAGTAGTATAGGCTTCTCCGGGACAGGGAGTTTAGAGACTGAAGCTTTCTTT. It codes for CASSIGFSGTGSLETEAFF.

The chain links TRBV19 to TRBJ1-2; the match to TRBD1 covers 7 bases. Germline values: CDR1 LNHDA, CDR2 SQIVND (reference sequence). Trimming took 2 bases from V and 8 from J; bases not matched to a gene: 2. The length of the CDR3 is 12 residues. The CDR3 bases are TGTGCCAGTAGTATACAGACAGGGGGCTACACCTTC. This sequence encodes CASSIQTGGYTF.

This chain joins TRBV6-1 and TRBJ2-1; TRBD1 might be the D (6 bases). The CDR3 has 16 amino acids. V lost 4 bases and J lost 6, with 19 bases in between. Germline V gene sequence: CDR1 MNHNS, CDR2 SASEGT. CDR3: CASSVTGWDTGNEQFF. The CDR3 DNA follows: TGTGCCAGCAGTGTTACCGGCTGGGACACCGGCAATGAGCAGTTCTTC.

This clone was recorded once. The V gene is TRBV6-5, the J gene TRBJ1-2; 9 bases line up with TRBD1. The CDR3 runs to 16 residues. CDR1 is MNHEY and CDR2 is SVGAGI in the germline V gene. V shed 1 base, J shed 5 bases, and the junction held 8 bases outside the gene matches. The CDR3 coding sequence is TGTGCCAGCAGTTACTTCATACAGGGGGCAGGGTATGGCTACACCTTC. Residues: CASSYFIQGAGYGYTF.

This chain uses TRBV7-2 with TRBJ2-1, with 8 bases lining up with TRBD1. Trimming removed 4 bases from V and 2 bases from J; junction bases left unmatched: 4. There are 15 residues in the CDR3. Germline CDR1 and CDR2: SGHTA and FQGNSA. The CDR3 DNA is TGTGCCAGCAGCTGGCAGGGGGCCGCCTACAATGAGCAGTTCTTC. This codes for CASSWQGAAYNEQFF.

The J gene is TRBJ1-1, the V gene TRBV19; no clear D. This CDR3 has 13 residues. Germline V gene data show CDR1 as LNHDA and CDR2 as SQIVND (reference sequence). Trimming removed 5 bases at V and 5 bases at J, with 12 bases between. This chain's CDR3 is CASSPGPGTEAFF. DNA of the CDR3: TGTGCCAGTAGTCCAGGACCGGGGACTGAAGCTTTCTTT.

The chain has TRBV15 and TRBJ2-7, with 8 bases that match TRBD1. Germline V lookup: CDR1 LNHNV, CDR2 YYDKDF (reference sequence). The V gene end was trimmed by 5 bases and the J gene end by 3 bases; junction bases not matched to a gene: 9. The CDR3 loop spans 15 amino acids. The CDR3 region has the DNA TGTGCCACCAGCGCCACCGGGACAGGTGACTACGAGCAGTACTTC. The encoded protein is CATSATGTGDYEQYF. The complete variable domain, with remaining parts taken from reference TRBV15 and TRBJ2-7, reads DAMVIQNPRYQVTQFGKPVTLSCSQTLNHNVMYWYQQKSSQAPKLLFHYYDKDFNNEADTPDNFQSRRPNTSFCFLDIRSPGLGDTAMYLCATSATGTGDYEQYFGPGTRLTVT.

CDR3 sequence reads: CASSLNSNQPQHF. CDR3 DNA: TGTGCCAGCAGTCTTAATAGCAATCAGCCCCAGCATTTT. The rearrangement joins TRBV6-5 to TRBJ1-5; no definite D call. The germline V gene encodes CDR1 MNHEY and CDR2 SVGAGI. V was pared by 5 bases and J by 0 bases, with 5 bases between. This CDR3 region has 13 residues.

V is TRBV29-1 and J is TRBJ2-7, with D perhaps TRBD2 (6 bases). V shed 7 bases and J shed 4 bases, with 11 bases lying between them. The CDR3 contains 11 residues. From germline, CDR1 is SQVTM and CDR2 ANQGSEA. The CDR3 sequence: CSGGTQYEQYF. The CDR3 coding sequence is TGCAGCGGCGGGACGCAATACGAGCAGTACTTC.

The rearrangement uses TRBV19 and TRBJ2-7; D is uncertain. Per germline, CDR1 LNHDA and CDR2 SQIVND (reference sequence). Trimming took off 4 bases at V and 7 bases at J, with 8 bases between the two ends. This CDR3 has 11 residues. The CDR3: CASSTPYEQYF. CDR3 in DNA: TGTGCCAGTAGTACCCCTTATGAGCAGTACTTC.

This clone was seen only once. The V call is TRBV29-1, the J call TRBJ2-3, with 9 bases fitting TRBD1. CDR3 length: 17 amino acids. Trimming removed 4 bases from V and 0 bases from J; junction bases left unmatched: 11. Germline V CDR1 and CDR2: SQVTM, ANQGSEA. In DNA form, the CDR3 reads TGCAGCGTTGGTATGGGACAGGGTTACTCTAGCACAGATACGCAGTATTTT. Amino acids: CSVGMGQGYSSTDTQYF.

This clone appeared a single time. The chain is built from TRBV7-3 and TRBJ1-2, with 9 bases that match TRBD1. The length of the CDR3 is 16 residues. With V trimmed by 2 bases and J by 8 bases, 12 bases remained unmatched. The germline gives CDR1 SGHTA, CDR2 FQGTGA. The CDR3 loop is CASSLLPGTGKEGYTF. The DNA of the CDR3 is TGTGCCAGCAGCTTACTACCCGGGACAGGGAAAGAGGGCTACACCTTC.

This chain connects TRBV3-1 (or the pseudogene TRBV3-2) to TRBJ2-1; D gene uncertain. V was cut by 4 bases and J by 10 bases, with 11 bases left in between. This CDR3 region has 12 residues. Germline values: CDR1 LGHDT, CDR2 YNNKEL (reference sequence). The CDR3, as DNA: TGTGCCAGCAGCCTCGAGTTTACGGAGCAGTTCTTC. Its translation is CASSLEFTEQFF.

The V and J genes are TRBV7-9 and TRBJ2-1; 12 bases align to TRBD2. Germline loops: CDR1 SEHNR, CDR2 FQNEAQ (reference sequence). V was clipped by 8 bases and J by 9 bases; unmatched bases: 11. This CDR3 has 15 residues. The CDR3 DNA reads TGTGCCAGCGAGGGTCGACTAGCGGGGGTAGGTGAGCAGTTCTTC. It is translated as CASEGRLAGVGEQFF. The full variable domain, rest sourced from reference TRBV7-9 and TRBJ2-1, is DTGVSQNPRHKITKRGQNVTFRCDPISEHNRLYWYRQTLGQGPEFLTYFQNEAQLEKSRLLSDRFSAERPKGSFSTLEIQRTEQGDSAMYLCASEGRLAGVGEQFFGPGTRLTVL.

The chain uses TRBV27 and TRBJ1-6; 7 bases are shared with TRBD1. Looked up from germline, CDR1 is MNHEY and CDR2 is SMNVEV (reference sequence). With 4 bases clipped from V and 6 bases from J, the junction kept 15 bases outside the gene matches. This CDR3 is 18 amino acids long. The CDR3 DNA follows: TGTGCCAGCAGTTCACAGGGGCACAAAACACGGTTTAATTCACCCCTCCACTTT. The encoded protein is CASSSQGHKTRFNSPLHF.

The chain combines TRBV6-6 with TRBJ1-2, with 7 bases identical to TRBD1. Per germline, CDR1 MNHNY and CDR2 SVGAGI (reference sequence). The V and J ends lost 6 bases and 4 bases, in that order; junction bases with no gene match: 8. CDR3 length equals 14 residues. The CDR3 DNA reads TGTGCCAGCAGGCACGGACAGGCCTTCTATGGCTACACCTTC. This codes for CASRHGQAFYGYTF.